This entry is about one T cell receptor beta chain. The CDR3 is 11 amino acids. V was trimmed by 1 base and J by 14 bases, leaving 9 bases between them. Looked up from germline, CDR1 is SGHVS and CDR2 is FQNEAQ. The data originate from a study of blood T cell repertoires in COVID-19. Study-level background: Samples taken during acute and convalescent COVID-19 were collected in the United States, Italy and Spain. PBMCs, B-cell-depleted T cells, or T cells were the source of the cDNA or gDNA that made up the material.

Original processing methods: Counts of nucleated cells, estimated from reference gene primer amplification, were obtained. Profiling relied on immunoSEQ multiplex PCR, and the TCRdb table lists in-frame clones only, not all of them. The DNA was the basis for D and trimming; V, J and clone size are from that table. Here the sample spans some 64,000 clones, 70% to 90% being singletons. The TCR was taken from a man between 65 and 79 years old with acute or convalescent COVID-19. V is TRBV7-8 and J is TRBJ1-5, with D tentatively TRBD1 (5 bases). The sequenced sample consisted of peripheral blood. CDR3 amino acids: CASSLDGREHF. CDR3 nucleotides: TGTGCCAGCAGCTTAGATGGCAGGGAGCATTTT.